This is a list of T cell receptor beta chains from one sample in a study of T cell responses to AZD1222 COVID-19 vaccine. Assay: immunoSEQ multiplex PCR; the TCRdb copy retains only in-frame clones and omits some. The sample shows roughly 160,000 clones, about nine tenths of them seen only once. The starting material was peripheral blood, obtained on day 0 of AZD1222 vaccination. Source of these receptors: an adult in good health. Each CDR3 is given with its conserved first and last residue. A D gene is named only where the DNA matches it firmly. Clone size is stated in some rows and not others, as once, few, many or a class when expanded.

NA	TRBV18	TRBJ1-1	NA	CASSRGNTEAFF	TGTGCCAGCTCAAGGGGGAACACTGAAGCTTTCTTT
NA	TRBV5-4	TRBJ2-7	NA	CASTRSGQPYEQYF	TGTGCCAGCACCAGATCTGGGCAGCCCTACGAGCAGTACTTC
TRBD1	TRBV6-2/TRBV6-3	TRBJ1-1	NA	CASSQTGVDWTEAFF	TGTGCCAGCAGTCAGACAGGGGTGGATTGGACTGAAGCTTTCTTT
NA	TRBV9	TRBJ2-7	NA	CASSAGAGVHEQYF	TGTGCCAGCAGTGCAGGGGCAGGGGTCCACGAGCAGTACTTC
NA	TRBV27	TRBJ1-1	NA	CASSFSEDMNTEAFF	TGTGCCAGCAGTTTCAGTGAAGATATGAACACTGAAGCTTTCTTT
NA	TRBV19	TRBJ2-2	NA	CASSISGVYTGELFF	TGTGCCAGTAGTATTTCAGGCGTTTACACCGGGGAGCTGTTTTTT
TRBD2	TRBV2	TRBJ2-5	few	CASSGRRGGETQYF	TGTGCCAGCAGTGGCAGACGGGGAGGGGAGACCCAGTACTTC
TRBD2	TRBV11-1	TRBJ2-2	NA	CASSLDGRGTGELFF	TGTGCCAGCAGCTTAGACGGGAGGGGCACCGGGGAGCTGTTTTTT
TRBD1	TRBV9	TRBJ1-2	NA	CASSVTTGHYGYTF	TGTGCCAGCAGCGTCACGACAGGGCACTATGGCTACACCTTC
NA	TRBV15	TRBJ2-2	NA	CATSRAGGTQGRGTGELFF	TGTGCCACCAGCAGAGCAGGCGGGACTCAGGGGAGGGGCACCGGGGAGCTGTTTTTT
TRBD1	TRBV20-1	TRBJ1-2	once	CSASRQGIRGYTF	TGCAGTGCTAGTAGACAGGGAATTCGTGGCTACACCTTC
NA	TRBV28	TRBJ1-2	NA	CATTLRETDGYTF	TGTGCCACTACACTAAGGGAGACGGATGGCTACACCTTC
NA	TRBV6-1	TRBJ1-4	NA	CASSELNGATNEKLFF	TGTGCCAGCAGTGAATTAAACGGGGCAACTAATGAAAAACTGTTTTTT
NA	TRBV5-4	TRBJ1-3	few	CASSFFGGNTIYF	TGTGCCAGCAGCTTTTTCGGTGGAAACACCATATATTTT
TRBD1	TRBV6-5	TRBJ1-2	NA	CASLGQGAGYTF	TGTGCCAGTTTGGGACAGGGGGCTGGCTACACCTTC
NA	TRBV4-2	TRBJ1-6	NA	CASSQDAAPLHF	TGTGCCAGCAGCCAAGACGCAGCACCCCTCCACTTT
NA	TRBV5-1	TRBJ1-1	NA	CASSLLSSNTEAFF	TGCGCCAGCAGCTTGTTAAGCTCCAACACTGAAGCTTTCTTT
NA	TRBV6-5	TRBJ1-2	NA	CASSYSSGRGYTF	TGTGCCAGCAGTTACTCTTCGGGACGTGGCTACACCTTC